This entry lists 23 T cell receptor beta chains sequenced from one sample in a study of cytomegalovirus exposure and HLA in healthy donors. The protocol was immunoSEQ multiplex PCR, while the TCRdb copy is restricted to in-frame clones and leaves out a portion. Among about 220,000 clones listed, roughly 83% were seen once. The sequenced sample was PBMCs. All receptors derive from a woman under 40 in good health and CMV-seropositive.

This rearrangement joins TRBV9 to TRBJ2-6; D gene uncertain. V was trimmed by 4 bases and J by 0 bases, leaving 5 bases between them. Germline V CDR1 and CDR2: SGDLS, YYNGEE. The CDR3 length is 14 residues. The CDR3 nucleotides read TGTGCCAGCAGCAAGTACTCTGGGGCCAACGTCCTGACTTTC. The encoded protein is CASSKYSGANVLTF.

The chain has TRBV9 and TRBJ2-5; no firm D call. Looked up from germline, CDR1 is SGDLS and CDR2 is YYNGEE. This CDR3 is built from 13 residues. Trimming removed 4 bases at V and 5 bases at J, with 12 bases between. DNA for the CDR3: TGTGCCAGCAGCTCCCCGGCCAGGGAGACCCAGTACTTC. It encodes CASSSPARETQYF. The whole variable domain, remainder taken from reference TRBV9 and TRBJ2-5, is DSGVTQTPKHLITATGQRVTLRCSPRSGDLSVYWYQQSLDQGLQFLIQYYNGEERAKGNILERFSAQQFPDLHSELNLSSLELGDSALYFCASSSPARETQYFGPGTRLLVL.

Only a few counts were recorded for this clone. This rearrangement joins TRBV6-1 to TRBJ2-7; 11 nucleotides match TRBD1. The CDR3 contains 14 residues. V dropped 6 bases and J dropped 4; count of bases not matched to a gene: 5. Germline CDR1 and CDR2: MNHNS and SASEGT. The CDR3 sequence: CASRRGQGAYEQYF. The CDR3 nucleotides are TGTGCCAGCAGGCGTGGACAGGGGGCGTACGAGCAGTACTTC.

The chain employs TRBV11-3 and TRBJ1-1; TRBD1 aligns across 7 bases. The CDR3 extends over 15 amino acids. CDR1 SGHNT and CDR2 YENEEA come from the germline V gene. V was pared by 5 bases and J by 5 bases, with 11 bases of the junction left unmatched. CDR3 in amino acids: CASSRPTGSRTEAFF. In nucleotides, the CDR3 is TGTGCCAGCAGCCGACCGACAGGGTCGAGGACTGAAGCTTTCTTT. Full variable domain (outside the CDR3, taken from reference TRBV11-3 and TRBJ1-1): EAGVVQSPRYKIIEKKQPVAFWCNPISGHNTLYWYLQNLGQGPELLIRYENEEAVDDSQLPKDRFSAERLKGVDSTLKIQPAELGDSAVYLCASSRPTGSRTEAFFGQGTRLTVV.

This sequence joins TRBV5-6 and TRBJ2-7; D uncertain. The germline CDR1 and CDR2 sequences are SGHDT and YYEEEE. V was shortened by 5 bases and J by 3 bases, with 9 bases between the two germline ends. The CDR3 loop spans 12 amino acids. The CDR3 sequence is CASSRKSYEQYF. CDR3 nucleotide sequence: TGTGCCAGCAGTAGGAAGAGCTACGAGCAGTACTTC.

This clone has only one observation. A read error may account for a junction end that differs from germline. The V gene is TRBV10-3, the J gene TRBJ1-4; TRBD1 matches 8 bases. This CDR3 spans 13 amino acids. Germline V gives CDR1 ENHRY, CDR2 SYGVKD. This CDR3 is CALRGQGNEKLFF. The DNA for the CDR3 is TGTGCCCTCAGGGGGCAGGGTAATGAAAAACTGTTTTTT.

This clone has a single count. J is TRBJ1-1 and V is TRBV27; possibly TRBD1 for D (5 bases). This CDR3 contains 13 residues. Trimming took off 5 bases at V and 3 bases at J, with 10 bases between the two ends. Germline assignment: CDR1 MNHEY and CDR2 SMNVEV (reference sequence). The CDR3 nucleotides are TGTGCCAGCAGTCTCAGGGAGTACACTGAAGCTTTCTTT. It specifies CASSLREYTEAFF.

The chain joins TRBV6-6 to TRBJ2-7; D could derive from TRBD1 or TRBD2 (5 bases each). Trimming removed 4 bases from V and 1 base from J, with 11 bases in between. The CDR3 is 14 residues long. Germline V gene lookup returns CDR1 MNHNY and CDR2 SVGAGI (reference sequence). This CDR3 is CASSLGDLSYEQYF. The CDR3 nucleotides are TGTGCCAGCAGTTTAGGGGACCTATCCTACGAGCAGTACTTC.

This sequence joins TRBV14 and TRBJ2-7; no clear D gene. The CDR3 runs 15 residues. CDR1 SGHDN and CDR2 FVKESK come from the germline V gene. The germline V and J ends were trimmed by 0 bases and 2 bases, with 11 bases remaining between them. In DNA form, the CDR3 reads TGTGCCAGCAGCCAAGATCCAAATAGTGCCTACGAGCAGTACTTC. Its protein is CASSQDPNSAYEQYF.

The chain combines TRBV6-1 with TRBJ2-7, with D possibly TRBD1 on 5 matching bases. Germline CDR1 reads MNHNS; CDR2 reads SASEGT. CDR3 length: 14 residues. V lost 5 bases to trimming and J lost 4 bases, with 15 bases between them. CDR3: CASSFTGPRYEQYF. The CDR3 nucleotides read TGTGCCAGCAGTTTCACAGGCCCCCGATACGAGCAGTACTTC.

The CDR3 DNA reads TGTGCCAGCAGCTTTGGGGGTAACAATGAGCAGTTCTTC. As protein: CASSFGGNNEQFF. The chain has TRBV7-9 and TRBJ2-1; TRBD1 or TRBD2 may be the D gene (5 bases each). The ends were cut back, 3 bases at V and 5 bases at J, with 8 bases in the middle. CDR1 and CDR2 (germline): SEHNR, FQNEAQ (reference sequence). The CDR3 extends over 13 amino acids.

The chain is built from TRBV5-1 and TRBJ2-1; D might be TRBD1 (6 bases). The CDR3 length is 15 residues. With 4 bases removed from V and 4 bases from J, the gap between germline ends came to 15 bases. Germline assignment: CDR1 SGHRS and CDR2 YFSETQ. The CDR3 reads CASSMTGRLYNEQFF. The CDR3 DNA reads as TGCGCCAGCAGCATGACAGGCCGCCTTTACAATGAGCAGTTCTTC.

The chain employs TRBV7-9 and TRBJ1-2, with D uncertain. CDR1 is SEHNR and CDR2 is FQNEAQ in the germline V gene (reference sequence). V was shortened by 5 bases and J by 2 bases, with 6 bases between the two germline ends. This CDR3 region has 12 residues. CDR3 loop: CASSLQNYGYTF. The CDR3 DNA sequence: TGTGCCAGCAGCCTACAAAACTATGGCTACACCTTC.

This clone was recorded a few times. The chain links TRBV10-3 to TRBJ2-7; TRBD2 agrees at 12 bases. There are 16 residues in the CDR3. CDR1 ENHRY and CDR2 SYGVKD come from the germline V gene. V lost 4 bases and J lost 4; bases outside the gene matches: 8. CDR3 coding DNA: TGTGCCATCAGTGGGCTAGCGGGAGGGCGACTGTACGAGCAGTACTTC. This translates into CAISGLAGGRLYEQYF.

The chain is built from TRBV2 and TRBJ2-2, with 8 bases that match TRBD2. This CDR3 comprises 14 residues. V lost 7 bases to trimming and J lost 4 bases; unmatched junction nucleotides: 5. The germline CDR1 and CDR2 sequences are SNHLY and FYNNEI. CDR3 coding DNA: TGTGCCAGCACGGGGGGGTTTCGCACCGGGGAGCTGTTTTTT. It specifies CASTGGFRTGELFF.

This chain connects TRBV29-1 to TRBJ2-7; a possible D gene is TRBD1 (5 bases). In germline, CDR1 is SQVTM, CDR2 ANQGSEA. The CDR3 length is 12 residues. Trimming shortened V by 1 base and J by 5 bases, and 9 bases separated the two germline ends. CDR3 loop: CSVEGGRDEQYF. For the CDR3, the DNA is TGCAGCGTTGAAGGGGGCCGAGACGAGCAGTACTTC.

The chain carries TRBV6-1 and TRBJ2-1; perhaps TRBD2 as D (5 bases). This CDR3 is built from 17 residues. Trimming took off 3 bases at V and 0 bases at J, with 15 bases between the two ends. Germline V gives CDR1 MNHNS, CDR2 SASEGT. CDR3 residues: CASSDMSRGPSYNEQFF. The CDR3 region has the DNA TGTGCCAGCAGTGATATGTCACGCGGGCCCTCCTACAATGAGCAGTTCTTC.

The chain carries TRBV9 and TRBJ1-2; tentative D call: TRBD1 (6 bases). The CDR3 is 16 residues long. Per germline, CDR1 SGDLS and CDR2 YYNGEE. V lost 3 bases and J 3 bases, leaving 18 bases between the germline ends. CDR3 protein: CASSANSGADYYGYTF. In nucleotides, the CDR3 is TGTGCCAGCAGCGCAAACTCAGGGGCCGACTACTATGGCTACACCTTC. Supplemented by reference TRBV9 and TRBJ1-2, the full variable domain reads DSGVTQTPKHLITATGQRVTLRCSPRSGDLSVYWYQQSLDQGLQFLIQYYNGEERAKGNILERFSAQQFPDLHSELNLSSLELGDSALYFCASSANSGADYYGYTFGSGTRLTVV.

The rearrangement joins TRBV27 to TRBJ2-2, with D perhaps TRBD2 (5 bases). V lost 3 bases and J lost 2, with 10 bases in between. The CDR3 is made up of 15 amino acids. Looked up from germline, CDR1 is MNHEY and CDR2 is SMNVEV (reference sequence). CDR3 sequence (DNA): TGTGCCAGCAGTTTGAGAGGGCCAAACACCGGGGAGCTGTTTTTT. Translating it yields CASSLRGPNTGELFF.

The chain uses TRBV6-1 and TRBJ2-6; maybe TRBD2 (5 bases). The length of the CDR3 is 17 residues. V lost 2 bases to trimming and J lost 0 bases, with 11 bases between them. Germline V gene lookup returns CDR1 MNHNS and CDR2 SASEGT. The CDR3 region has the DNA TGTGCCAGCAGTGAATACGGCGGGCTCTCTGGGGCCAACGTCCTGACTTTC. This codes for CASSEYGGLSGANVLTF.

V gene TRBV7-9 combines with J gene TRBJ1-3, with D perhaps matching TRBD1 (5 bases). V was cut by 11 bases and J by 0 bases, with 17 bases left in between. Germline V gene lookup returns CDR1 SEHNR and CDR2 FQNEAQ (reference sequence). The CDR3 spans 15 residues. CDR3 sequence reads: CARAGGTDSGNTIYF. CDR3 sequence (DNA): TGTGCCCGCGCTGGGGGGACCGACTCTGGAAACACCATATATTTT.

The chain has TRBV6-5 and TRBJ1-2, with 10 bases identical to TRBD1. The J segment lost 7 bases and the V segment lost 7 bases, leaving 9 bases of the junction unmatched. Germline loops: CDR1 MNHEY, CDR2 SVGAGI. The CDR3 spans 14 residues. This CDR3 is CASNQYDRGPGYTF. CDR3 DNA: TGTGCCAGCAACCAATACGACAGGGGGCCTGGCTACACCTTC.

This CDR3 is CASSEEGNEQFF. CDR3 coding DNA: TGTGCCAGCAGTGAAGAGGGCAATGAGCAGTTCTTC. This chain uses TRBV2 with TRBJ2-1, with D hard to call. V lost 1 base and J lost 6, with 4 bases in between. Germline CDR1 reads SNHLY; CDR2 reads FYNNEI. The CDR3 runs to 12 residues.